A selection of T cell receptor beta chains follows, all from one sample in a study of glioma-infiltrating T cells after dendritic cell vaccination. TCRdb keeps only in-frame clones here, not all; method: immunoSEQ multiplex PCR. This table holds fewer than 85,000 clones, roughly 84% found once. The source was blood, collected after dendritic cell vaccination. Receptors originate from a human donor with glioblastoma. Each CDR3 is given with its conserved first and last residue. A D gene is named only where the DNA matches it firmly. Clone size is stated in some rows and not others, as once, few, many or a class when expanded.

TRBJ1-2,TRBV5-1,.,TRBD1,TGCGCCAGCTCAGGACAGGGGGTGACAGGAAACTATGGCTACACCTTC,CASSGQGVTGNYGYTF
TRBJ2-2,TRBV7-6,.,.,TGTGCCAGCAGCTTAGCGGTCCGGGAATACACCGGGGAGCTGTTTTTT,CASSLAVREYTGELFF
TRBJ1-2,TRBV7-2,.,.,TGTGCCAGCAGCTTATTAGGACAAGCTAACTATGGCTACACCTTC,CASSLLGQANYGYTF
TRBJ2-7,TRBV4-3,.,.,TGCGCCAGCAGCCAAGAGGCGGGTTCGACCTACGAGCAGTACTTC,CASSQEAGSTYEQYF
TRBJ2-5,TRBV6-1,.,TRBD1,TGTGCCAGCAAGCTACAGGGGATTCAAGAGACCCAGTACTTC,CASKLQGIQETQYF
TRBJ2-2,TRBV29-1,once,.,TGCAGCGTAGTTGGGAGGCGGGATCACACCGGGGAGCTGTTTTTT,CSVVGRRDHTGELFF
TRBJ2-1,TRBV7-9,.,TRBD2,TGTGCCAGCAGCTGGAGGGTAGCGGGGGGAAACAATGAGCAGTTCTTC,CASSWRVAGGNNEQFF
TRBJ1-1,TRBV10-3,.,.,TGTGCCACCCCGGGGGGTAACACTGAAGCTTTCTTT,CATPGGNTEAFF
TRBJ2-7,TRBV6-5,.,.,TGTGCCAGCATTTCTCGTAGTGCACTTGCCTACGAGCAGTACTTC,CASISRSALAYEQYF
TRBJ1-2,TRBV29-1,once,.,TGCAGCGTTGCCAATTCAGATTCCTATGGCTACACCTTC,CSVANSDSYGYTF
TRBJ2-3,TRBV2,.,TRBD2,TGTGCCAGCAGTGATACGGGGGGGGGAAATACGCAGTATTTT,CASSDTGGGNTQYF
TRBJ2-3,TRBV2,once,TRBD2,TGTGCCAGCATCTCGGGGGGGACAGATACGCAGTATTTT,CASISGGTDTQYF
TRBJ2-3,TRBV11-2,.,.,TGTGCCAGCAGCCCCGATATGGACTCTACGCAGTATTTT,CASSPDMDSTQYF
TRBJ1-1,TRBV19,.,.,TGTGCCAGTAGTACGGGACAGAACACTGAAGCTTTCTTT,CASSTGQNTEAFF
TRBJ1-5,TRBV2,once,.,TGTGCCAGCAGTCTCGGCACAGGGAGGGATCAGCCCCAGCATTTT,CASSLGTGRDQPQHF
TRBJ2-7,TRBV11-3,.,TRBD2,TGTGCCAGCAGACGGGGACTAGCGGGAGAGTACGAGCAGTACTTC,CASRRGLAGEYEQYF
TRBJ2-7,TRBV10-3,.,.,TGTGCCATCAGGCAACCGGGACTCCCGGTGGGAGAGCAGTACTTC,CAIRQPGLPVGEQYF
TRBJ1-3,TRBV27,.,TRBD1,TGTGCCAGCAGTCCGACAGGGGGCGGAGGAAACACCATATATTTT,CASSPTGGGGNTIYF
TRBJ1-1,TRBV29-1,.,.,TGCAGCGTTGGTTCAGGGGTTTTGGACACTGAAGCTTTCTTT,CSVGSGVLDTEAFF
TRBJ2-7,TRBV6-5,.,.,TGTGCCAGCAGTTCCCGCCCCGTGGCTTTATACGAGCAGTACTTC,CASSSRPVALYEQYF
TRBJ2-7,TRBV5-4,.,.,TGTGCCAGCAGCTCCTGGAGGGGGCCTGGGGAGCAGTACTTC,CASSSWRGPGEQYF
TRBJ1-1,TRBV5-6,.,.,TGTGCCAGCAGCTTGGGTTGGAGGAACACTGAAGCTTTCTTT,CASSLGWRNTEAFF
TRBJ1-1,TRBV29-1,.,.,TGCAGCGTTGGTTGGGGGGATAAAGCTTTCTTT,CSVGWGDKAFF
TRBJ2-4,TRBV6-5,.,.,TGTGCCAGCAGTTCCCCTGGGGGGGGGCTCGAAAACATTCAGTACTTC,CASSSPGGGLENIQYF
TRBJ2-7,TRBV21-1,.,.,TGTGCCAGCAGCGGGACAGGGGGCCCTCTTTACGAGCAGTACTTC,CASSGTGGPLYEQYF
TRBJ2-7,TRBV27,.,TRBD2,TGTGCCAGCAGCACATGGGCGGGGGGCCTAGCCGACTTC,CASSTWAGGLADF
TRBJ1-5,TRBV6-1,.,TRBD1,TGTGCCAGCAGTGGGCTCCGCGACAGGGCCAATCAGCCCCAGCATTTT,CASSGLRDRANQPQHF
TRBJ2-1,TRBV29-1,.,TRBD2,TGCAGCGTTGTCCCTAGCGGGAGTTTCTCCTACAATGAGCAGTTCTTC,CSVVPSGSFSYNEQFF
TRBJ1-6,TRBV5-4,.,.,TGTGCCAGCACCCAAAACGGGGCCTATAATTCACCCCTCCACTTT,CASTQNGAYNSPLHF
TRBJ1-2,TRBV6-5,.,TRBD1,TGTGCCGTAGGATCTACAGGGGGTGTGGACGACTACACCTTC,CAVGSTGGVDDYTF
TRBJ1-5,TRBV7-2,.,.,TGTGCCAGCAGCCCGGGTGTAGCCCAGCTTCAGCCCCAGCATTTT,CASSPGVAQLQPQHF
TRBJ1-2,TRBV5-6,.,.,TGTGCCAGCAGCTTGGTTCGGCAGGTTTTCTTTGGCTACACCTTC,CASSLVRQVFFGYTF
TRBJ2-6,TRBV5-4,.,.,TGTGCCAGCAGCTTAGGGGGTTCTGGGGCCAACGTCCTGACTTTC,CASSLGGSGANVLTF
TRBJ1-1,TRBV11-3,.,.,TGTGCCAGCAGCTTAGTTTCCGGGAGGAGAACTGAAGCTTTCTTT,CASSLVSGRRTEAFF
TRBJ1-1,TRBV6-1,.,.,TGTGCCAGCAGTGAGGAGGAGTTACTAATGAACACTGAAGCTTTCTTT,CASSEEELLMNTEAFF
TRBJ1-1,TRBV11-3,few,.,TGTGCCAGCAGCTTCTCCGACGGACTCACTGAAGCTTTCTTT,CASSFSDGLTEAFF
TRBJ2-1,TRBV6-1,.,.,TGTGCCAGCAGTGATAGGCCGAGACCTTCAGGGGCCGGAGTGGAGCAGTTCTTC,CASSDRPRPSGAGVEQFF
TRBJ1-5,TRBV6-1,.,.,TGTGCCAGCAGTGACCTACAGGGACAGCCCCAGCATTTT,CASSDLQGQPQHF
TRBJ2-2,TRBV6-5,.,TRBD2,TGTGCCAGCAGTTTAGGGACTACGGGCGGGGAGCTGTTTTTT,CASSLGTTGGELFF
TRBJ2-7,TRBV4-1,few,TRBD1,TGCGCCAGCAGCCAAGGAAGACAGGGGCCTATGGAGCAGTACTTC,CASSQGRQGPMEQYF
TRBJ2-1,TRBV14,.,TRBD2,TGTGCCAGCAGCCAGGGACTAGCGGGGATCAATGAGCAGTTCTTC,CASSQGLAGINEQFF
TRBJ2-7,TRBV7-2,.,TRBD2,TGTGCCAGTCAGACTAGCGTCTACGAGCAGTACTTC,CASQTSVYEQYF
TRBJ1-2,TRBV7-8,.,.,TGTGCCAGCAGGCCAGGTGCTAACTATGGCTACACCTTC,CASRPGANYGYTF
TRBJ2-5,TRBV6-5,.,TRBD1,TGTGCCAGCAGGCGAGAGGACAGGCAAGAGACCCAGTACTTC,CASRREDRQETQYF
TRBJ2-7,TRBV6-5,.,.,TGTGCCAGCAGTTATTCGCAGGGGACCTACGAGCAGTACTTC,CASSYSQGTYEQYF
TRBJ1-5,TRBV6-5,.,.,TGTGCCAGCAGGAGGAGTAGCAATCAGCCCCAGCATTTT,CASRRSSNQPQHF
TRBJ2-1,TRBV6-1,.,TRBD2,TGTGCCAGCAGTGAAAAGCTAGCGGGGCAGTTCTTC,CASSEKLAGQFF
TRBJ2-1,TRBV9,.,.,TGTGCCAGCAGCGGGAAGGGGGACTCCTACAATGAGCAGTTCTTC,CASSGKGDSYNEQFF
TRBJ2-1,TRBV7-2,.,TRBD2,TGTGCCAGCAGCCTTAGCGGGAGAAACTACAATGAGCAGTTCTTC,CASSLSGRNYNEQFF